The 18 T cell receptor beta chains reported below all come from one sample, sequenced in a study of tumor-infiltrating lymphocytes in primary liver carcinoma. Unsorted bulk tissue (roughly 17-34 mg) underwent RNA and DNA co-extraction. The input was about 500 ng total RNA; TCR beta cDNA was made from it with a constant-region primer. Three nested multiplex PCR rounds, a slightly modified ARM-PCR method, built the TCR beta libraries. The two initial PCR rounds, around 11 cycles each, used TRBV1-TRBV30 forward and C-beta reverse primers. Each CDR3 protein gets one entry after TCRdb re-called the multiplex PCR reads with MiXCR. The table has 50,000 to 65,000 distinct CDR3 sequences, about 65% seen once. The sequenced sample consisted of liver tumor tissue from sampling region 4. Regarding subset: tumor region T4, right-lateral pole. The receptors shown here come from a man between 40 and 49 years old with primary liver carcinoma and hepatitis B virus infection.

The gene calls are TRBV11-2 and TRBJ2-3; D is uncertain. This CDR3 is built from 11 residues. The V gene lost 8 bases and the J gene lost 0 bases, with 3 bases spanning the gap. The germline gives CDR1 SGHAT, CDR2 FQNNGV. The CDR3 DNA follows: TGTGCCAGCGCCAGCACAGATACGCAGTATTTT. Translated: CASASTDTQYF. Supplemented by reference TRBV11-2 and TRBJ2-3, the full variable domain reads EAGVAQSPRYKIIEKRQSVAFWCNPISGHATLYWYQQILGQGPKLLIQFQNNGVVDDSQLPKDRFSAERLKGVDSTLKIQPAKLEDSAVYLCASASTDTQYFGPGTRLTVL.

This clonotype was detected once. The chain is built from TRBV29-1 and TRBJ2-1; D unclear. This CDR3 is 12 amino acids long. Germline CDR1 is SQVTM and CDR2 is ANQGSEA. The CDR3 is CRARPWVNEQFF. The CDR3 DNA reads as TGCAGAGCCCGCCCATGGGTGAATGAGCAGTTCTTC.

This clonotype was observed a few times. A single base separates this from a much larger clone, so it may be a read error. The CDR3 DNA reads as TGCGCCAGCAGTTTTCAGGGAAAAAGCTACGAGCAGTGCTTC. Translating gives CASSFQGKSYEQCF. The chain recombines TRBV5-1 with TRBJ2-7; weak D call: TRBD1 (5 bases). CDR1 and CDR2 from the germline V gene are SGHRS and YFSETQ. This CDR3 region has 14 residues.

Of note for this clonotype: The junction and the germline gene differ at one end; a read error may be behind it. The chain couples TRBV4-2 to TRBJ2-2; D might be TRBD2 (5 bases). In germline, CDR1 is LGHNA, CDR2 YNFKEQ. This CDR3 has 14 amino acids. CDR3 protein: CASSTVGYIGKLFF. As DNA, the CDR3 is TGTGCCAGCAGCACAGTGGGTTACATCGGGAAGCTGTTTTTT.

This clonotype rates as large. This sequence joins TRBV12-3 or TRBV12-4 and TRBJ1-2; 11 bases agree with TRBD1. The ends lost 6 bases at V and 2 bases at J; junction bases unmatched: 5. This CDR3 region has 15 residues. The CDR3 protein is CASSLGQGANYGYTF. CDR3 sequence (DNA): TGTGCCAGCAGCCTCGGACAGGGGGCAAACTATGGCTACACCTTC.

In the case of this clonotype: This is likely a read error, given that the CDR3 carries no conserved phenylalanine or tryptophan at its end. This sequence joins TRBV6-1 and TRBJ2-5; D unresolved. This CDR3 has 16 residues. Germline loops: CDR1 MNHNS, CDR2 SASEGT. V dropped 7 bases and J dropped 1 base, with 19 bases sitting between them. As DNA, the CDR3 is TGTGCCAGCACCTTTGGAGAGTGGGTCGGCCAAGAGACCCAGTACTAC. Its translation is CASTFGEWVGQETQYY.

Remarks on this clonotype: Lacking the conserved final phenylalanine or tryptophan, this CDR3 likely reflects a read error. The chain is built from TRBV11-2 and TRBJ1-1; 9 positions match TRBD1. Germline CDR1 SGHAT, CDR2 FQNNGV. V shed 5 bases, J shed 4 bases, and the junction held 11 bases outside the gene matches. The CDR3 runs 16 residues. CDR3 amino acids: CASSRCRTGVFTEAFP. Here the CDR3 DNA reads TGTGCCAGCAGCCGATGTAGGACAGGGGTCTTCACTGAAGCTTTCCCT.

On this clonotype: The conserved closing phenylalanine or tryptophan is absent in this CDR3, likely reflecting a read error. No DNA is shown, since the ends of the CDR3 on it are uncertain; the CDR3 is the one TCRdb lists. V and J are TRBV11-1 and TRBJ2-4; the D segment call TRBD2 is taken from the table without a DNA check. The CDR3 spans 17 amino acids, including both terminal residues. Germline V gives CDR1 SGHAT, CDR2 FQDESV (reference sequence). The CDR3 region is CAGSFSGTSGTKNIQYL.

This clonotype was observed many times. The chain has TRBV11-3 and TRBJ2-1; TRBD2 aligns across 11 bases. V lost 5 bases, J lost 4 bases, and 7 bases stayed unmatched. The germline V gene encodes CDR1 SGHNT and CDR2 YENEEA. This CDR3 comprises 16 residues. CDR3 protein: CASSTRTSGLYNEQFF. DNA for the CDR3: TGTGCCAGCAGCACCCGGACTAGCGGGCTATACAATGAGCAGTTCTTC.

With regard to this clonotype: One end of the junction varies from germline; a read error may be responsible. The chain links TRBV29-1 to TRBJ2-3; TRBD1 agrees at 10 bases. The CDR3 has 14 amino acids. Looked up from germline, CDR1 is SQVTM and CDR2 is ANQGSEA. CDR3 DNA: TGCGGCGTTTCCGGGACAGGGGCGTCAGGTACGCAGTATTTT. Encoded protein: CGVSGTGASGTQYF.

Note on this clonotype: A junction boundary mismatches the germline segment, possibly from a read error. CDR3 in amino acids: CVSSLDPWSSGRGETQCF. For the CDR3, the DNA is TGTGTCAGCAGCTTAGATCCGTGGTCTAGCGGGAGAGGAGAGACCCAATGCTTC. V usage is TRBV11-2 and J usage is TRBJ2-5; 10 positions agree with TRBD2. Looked up from germline, CDR1 is SGHAT and CDR2 is FQNNGV. This CDR3 comprises 18 residues.

The count of this clonotype is one. One end of the junction does not line up with germline, which may come from a read error. V is TRBV6-5 and J is TRBJ2-1; 8 bases fit TRBD1. CDR1 is MNHEY and CDR2 is SVGAGI in the germline V gene. The CDR3 is made up of 14 amino acids. CDR3 in amino acids: CVSSYRGSYHEQFF. CDR3 bases: TGTGTCAGCAGTTACAGGGGGAGCTACCATGAGCAGTTCTTC.

Worth noting for this clonotype: A read error is possible here, since a much larger clone lies one base away. The gene calls are TRBV5-1 and TRBJ2-5, with 8 bases that match TRBD1. Germline loops: CDR1 SGHRS, CDR2 YFSETQ. This CDR3 is 15 amino acids long. CDR3 region: CSSSLPGGEGETQYF. The DNA of the CDR3 is TGCTCCAGCAGCTTACCAGGGGGCGAAGGAGAGACCCAGTACTTC.

In this sample, this clonotype turned up many times. The V call is TRBV7-9, the J call TRBJ2-5; D ambiguous. Germline values: CDR1 SEHNR, CDR2 FQNEAQ (reference sequence). V lost 5 bases and J lost 3, with 13 bases in between. This CDR3 contains 14 residues. The CDR3 sequence is CASSPELSEETQYF. In DNA, the CDR3 is TGTGCCAGCAGCCCGGAGCTATCGGAAGAGACCCAGTACTTC.

The V call is TRBV6-5, the J call TRBJ2-5, with 8 positions matching TRBD1. Trimming removed 4 bases from V and 14 bases from J; junction bases left unmatched: 12. Germline V gene data show CDR1 as MNHEY and CDR2 as SVGAGI. The CDR3 loop spans 13 amino acids. For the CDR3, the DNA is TGTGCCAGCAGTTGGACAGGGAAAGAGACCCGATACTTC. Amino acids: CASSWTGKETRYF.

About this clonotype: A much larger clone is a single base away; this may be a read error. The CDR3 DNA reads TGCGCCAGCAGCCTGGACGGGGCCATGGCGCAGTATTTT. Protein: CASSLDGAMAQYF. The V and J genes are TRBV5-1 and TRBJ2-3; either TRBD1 or TRBD2 may supply D (5 bases each). The CDR3 has 13 residues. CDR1 and CDR2 (germline): SGHRS, YFSETQ. V lost 4 bases and J 10 bases, leaving 16 bases between the germline ends.

There are many counts of this clonotype. The chain links TRBV4-2 to TRBJ1-6; tentatively, D is TRBD1 (6 bases). The CDR3 spans 14 residues. CDR1 LGHNA and CDR2 YNFKEQ come from the germline V gene. V gave up 5 bases and J gave up 5 bases, with 10 bases separating them. The CDR3 DNA reads as TGTGCCAGCAGCACACAGGGTAATAATTCACCCCTCCACTTT. It yields the protein CASSTQGNNSPLHF.

As to this clonotype: One junction end does not reproduce the germline sequence, and a read error may be involved. The CDR3 reads CASNPLGNDNNEQFF. CDR3 DNA sequence: TGTGCCAGCAACCCGCTCGGTAACGACAACAATGAGCAGTTCTTC. The genes are TRBV4-1 and TRBJ2-1, with no clear D. This CDR3 is 15 amino acids long. The germline gives CDR1 MGHRA, CDR2 YSYEKL.